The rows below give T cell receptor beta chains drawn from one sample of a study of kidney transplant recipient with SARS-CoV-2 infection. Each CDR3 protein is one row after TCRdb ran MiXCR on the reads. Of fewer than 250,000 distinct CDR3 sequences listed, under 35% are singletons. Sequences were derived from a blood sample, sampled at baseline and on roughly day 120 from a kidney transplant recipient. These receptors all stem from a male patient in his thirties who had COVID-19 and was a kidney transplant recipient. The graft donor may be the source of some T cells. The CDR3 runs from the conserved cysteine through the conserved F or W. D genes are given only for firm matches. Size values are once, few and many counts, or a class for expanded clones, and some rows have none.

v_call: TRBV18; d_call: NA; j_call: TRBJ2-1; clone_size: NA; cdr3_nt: TGTGCCAGCTCCGAATTTCCCCCCAATGAGCAGTTCTTC; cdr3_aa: CASSEFPPNEQFF
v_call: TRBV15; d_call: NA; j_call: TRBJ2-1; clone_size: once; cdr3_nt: TGTGCCATCAGCAGAGGGACCGGACAGTACAATGAGCAGTTCTTC; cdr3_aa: CAISRGTGQYNEQFF
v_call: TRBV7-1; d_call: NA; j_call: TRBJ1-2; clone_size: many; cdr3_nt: TGTGCCAGCAGCAGGTCATGTCACGAGGGAAAGACCTATGGCTACACCTTC; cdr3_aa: CASSRSCHEGKTYGYTF
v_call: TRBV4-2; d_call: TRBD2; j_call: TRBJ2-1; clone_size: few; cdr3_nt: TGTGCCAGCAGCCAAGATTGGACTAGCGGGAGTGGTAGCACCTACAATGAGCAGTTCTTC; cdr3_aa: CASSQDWTSGSGSTYNEQFF
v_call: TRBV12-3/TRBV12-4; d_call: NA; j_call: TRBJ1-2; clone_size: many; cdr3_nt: TGTGCCAGCAGTTCTTTTGCGTATTTGCAGGGCTACACCTTC; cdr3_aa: CASSSFAYLQGYTF
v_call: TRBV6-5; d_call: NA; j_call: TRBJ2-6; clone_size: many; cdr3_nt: TGTGCCAGCAGTGGCCCCTGCTCTATGCACAAAGTCGGGCCACGTCCTGACTTC; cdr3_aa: CASSGPCSMHKVGPRPDF
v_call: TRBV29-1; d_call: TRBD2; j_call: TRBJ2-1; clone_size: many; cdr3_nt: TGCAGCGTTGTCAATAGCGGGAGATACAATGAGCAGTTCTTC; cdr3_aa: CSVVNSGRYNEQFF
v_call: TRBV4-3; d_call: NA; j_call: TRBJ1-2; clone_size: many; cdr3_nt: TGCGCCAGCAGCCGAGATATAGGACGTCGAAAGACCTATGGCTACACCTTC; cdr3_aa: CASSRDIGRRKTYGYTF
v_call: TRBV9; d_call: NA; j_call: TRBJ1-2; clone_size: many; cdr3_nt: TGTGCCAGCAGCGTATCGATTCGGAATGGCTATGGCTACACCTTC; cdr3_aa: CASSVSIRNGYGYTF
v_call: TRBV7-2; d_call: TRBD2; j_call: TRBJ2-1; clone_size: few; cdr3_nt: TGTGCCAGCAGCTCCCAGACTAGCGGGAGGGCCAATGAGCAGTTCTTC; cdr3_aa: CASSSQTSGRANEQFF
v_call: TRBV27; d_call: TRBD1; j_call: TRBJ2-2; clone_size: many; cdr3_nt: TGTGCCAGCAGTTTATCAGGGGGCAGTGTCACCGGGGAGCTGTTTTTT; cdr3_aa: CASSLSGGSVTGELFF
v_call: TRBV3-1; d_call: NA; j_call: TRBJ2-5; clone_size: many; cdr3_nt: TGTGCCAGCAGCTGCTATCCTCCCATTTCTTTCTCTGAGACCCAGTACTTC; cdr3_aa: CASSCYPPISFSETQYF
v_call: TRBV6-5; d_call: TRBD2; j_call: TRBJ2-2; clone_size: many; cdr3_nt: TGTGCCAGCAGGCGACTAGCGGTAAACACCGGGGAGCTGTTTTTT; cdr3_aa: CASRRLAVNTGELFF
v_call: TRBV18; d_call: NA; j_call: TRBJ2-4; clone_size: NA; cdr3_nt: TGTGCCAGCTCAGAGCGGACGGAAGGGGACATTCAGTACTTC; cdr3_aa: CASSERTEGDIQYF
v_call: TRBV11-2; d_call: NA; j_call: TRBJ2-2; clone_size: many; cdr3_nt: TGTGCCAGCAGCTTAACAGGTCCCCCGAATGGGACCGGGGAGCTGTTTTTT; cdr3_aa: CASSLTGPPNGTGELFF
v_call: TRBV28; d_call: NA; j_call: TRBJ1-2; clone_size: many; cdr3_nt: TGTGCCAGCCAGGACGGGAACTATGGCTACACCTTC; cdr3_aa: CASQDGNYGYTF
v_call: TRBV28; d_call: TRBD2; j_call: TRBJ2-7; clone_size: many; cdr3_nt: TGTGCCAGCAGTTTCTCGGACTTCGGGCTAGCGGGAGCCACCTACGAGCAGTACTTC; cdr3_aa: CASSFSDFGLAGATYEQYF
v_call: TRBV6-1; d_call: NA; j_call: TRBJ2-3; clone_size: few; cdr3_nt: TGTGCCAGCAGTGAAGAGCCTATTACTAACGAAGATACGCAGTATTTT; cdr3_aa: CASSEEPITNEDTQYF
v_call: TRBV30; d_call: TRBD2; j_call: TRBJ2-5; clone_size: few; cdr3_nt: TGTGCCTGGAGCCAACTAGCGGGACTACAAGAGACCCAGTACTTC; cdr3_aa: CAWSQLAGLQETQYF
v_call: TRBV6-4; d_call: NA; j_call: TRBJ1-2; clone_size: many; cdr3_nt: TGTGCCAGCAGTGCTACGACCTCACACGGAAAGACCTATGGCTACACCTTC; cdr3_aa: CASSATTSHGKTYGYTF
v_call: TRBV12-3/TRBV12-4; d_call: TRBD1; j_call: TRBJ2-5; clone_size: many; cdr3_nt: TGTGCCAGCAGCCGGGGGACAGGGTGGGAGACCCAGTACTTC; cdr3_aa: CASSRGTGWETQYF
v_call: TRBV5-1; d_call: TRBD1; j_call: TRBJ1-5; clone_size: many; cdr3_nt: TGCGCCAGCAGCTTGGGACAGGGGAAGAATCAGCCCCAGCATTTT; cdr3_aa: CASSLGQGKNQPQHF
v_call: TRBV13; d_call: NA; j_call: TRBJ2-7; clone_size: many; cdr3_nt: TGTGCCAGCGAAGCCAGGGGGGTATACGAGCAGTACTTC; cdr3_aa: CASEARGVYEQYF
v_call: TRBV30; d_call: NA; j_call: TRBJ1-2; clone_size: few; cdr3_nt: TGTGCCTGGAAGTTCTTGCGTTATAGAAAGACCTATGGCTACACCTTC; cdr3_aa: CAWKFLRYRKTYGYTF
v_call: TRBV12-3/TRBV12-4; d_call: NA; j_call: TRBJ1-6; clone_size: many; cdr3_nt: TGTGCCAGCAGTCCCGGGTTCGGTTCACCCCTCCACTTT; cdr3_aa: CASSPGFGSPLHF